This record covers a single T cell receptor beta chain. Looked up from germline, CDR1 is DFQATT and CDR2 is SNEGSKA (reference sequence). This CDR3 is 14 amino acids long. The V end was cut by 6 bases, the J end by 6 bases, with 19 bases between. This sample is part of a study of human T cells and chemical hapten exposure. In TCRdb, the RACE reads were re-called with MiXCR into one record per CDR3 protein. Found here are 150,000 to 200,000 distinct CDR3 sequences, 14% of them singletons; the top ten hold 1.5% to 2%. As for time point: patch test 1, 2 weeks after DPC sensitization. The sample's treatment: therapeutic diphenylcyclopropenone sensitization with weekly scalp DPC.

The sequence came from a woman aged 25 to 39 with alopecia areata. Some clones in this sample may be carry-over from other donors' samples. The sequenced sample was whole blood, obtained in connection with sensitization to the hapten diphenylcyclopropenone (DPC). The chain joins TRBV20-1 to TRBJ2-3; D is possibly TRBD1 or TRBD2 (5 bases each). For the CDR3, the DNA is TGCAGTGCCGGACTTGGGACGTTTGGGGATACGCAGTATTTT. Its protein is CSAGLGTFGDTQYF.